This T cell receptor beta chain appears in the sequencing data of a study of Ad26.COV2.S vaccination and SARS-CoV-2 variants. Study observations and caveats: Total responses of T cells may have been underestimated by the analyses of TCR breadth and depth. There was reportedly substantial breadth in spike-specific CD8+ and CD4+ T cell responses after vaccination. The study found similar non-spike TCR breadth in vaccine and placebo recipients.

Turning to this clone: Its target is unknown.

TCRdb's table, derived via immunoSEQ multiplex PCR, lists solely in-frame clones and lacks some. The table lists 180,000 or so clones, roughly nine tenths of them singletons, with 5% to 6.5% in the top ten. The CDR3 covers 12 residues. Deletions cut 2 bases from V and 4 bases from J, with 2 bases between. Germline-derived CDR1 and CDR2 are SNHLY and FYNNEI. The specimen was peripheral blood, collected after recovery from COVID-19. The chain employs TRBV2 and TRBJ2-2; D unclear. This TCR was recovered from a human donor who had recovered from COVID-19. As DNA, the CDR3 is TGTGCCAGCAGTGAACTCACCGGGGAGCTGTTTTTT. As protein: CASSELTGELFF.